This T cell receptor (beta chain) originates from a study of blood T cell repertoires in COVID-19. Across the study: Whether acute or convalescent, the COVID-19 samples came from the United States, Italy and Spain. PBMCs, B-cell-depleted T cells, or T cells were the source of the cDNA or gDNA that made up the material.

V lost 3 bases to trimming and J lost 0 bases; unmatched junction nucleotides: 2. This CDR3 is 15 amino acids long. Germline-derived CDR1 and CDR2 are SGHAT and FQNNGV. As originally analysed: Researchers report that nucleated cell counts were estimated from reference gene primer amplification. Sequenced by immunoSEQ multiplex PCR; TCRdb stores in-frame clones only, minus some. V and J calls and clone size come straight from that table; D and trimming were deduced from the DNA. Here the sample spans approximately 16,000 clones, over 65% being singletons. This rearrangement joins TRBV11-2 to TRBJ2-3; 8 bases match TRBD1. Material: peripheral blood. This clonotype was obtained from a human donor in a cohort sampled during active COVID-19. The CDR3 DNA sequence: TGTGCCAGCAGCTTCAGGGGGCGCAGCACAGATACGCAGTATTTT. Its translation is CASSFRGRSTDTQYF.